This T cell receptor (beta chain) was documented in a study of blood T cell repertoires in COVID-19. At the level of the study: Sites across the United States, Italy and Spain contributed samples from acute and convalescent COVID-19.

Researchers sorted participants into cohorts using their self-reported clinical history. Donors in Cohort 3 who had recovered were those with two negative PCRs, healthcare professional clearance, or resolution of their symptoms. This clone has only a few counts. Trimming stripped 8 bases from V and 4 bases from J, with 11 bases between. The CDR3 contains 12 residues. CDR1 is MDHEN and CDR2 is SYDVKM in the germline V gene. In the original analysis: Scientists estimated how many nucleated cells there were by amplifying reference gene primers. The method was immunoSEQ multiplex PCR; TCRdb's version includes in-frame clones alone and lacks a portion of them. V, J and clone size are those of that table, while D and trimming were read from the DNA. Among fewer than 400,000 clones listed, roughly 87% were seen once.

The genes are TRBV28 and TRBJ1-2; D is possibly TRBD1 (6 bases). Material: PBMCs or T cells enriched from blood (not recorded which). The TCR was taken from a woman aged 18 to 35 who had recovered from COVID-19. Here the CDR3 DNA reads TGTGCCAGCTTAGGACAGATCTATGGCTACACCTTC. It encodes CASLGQIYGYTF.